Below, one TCR beta chain is given with its context. Its antigen is undetermined. TCRdb's table, derived via immunoSEQ multiplex PCR, lists solely in-frame clones and lacks some. The sample has around 56,000 clones, 86% seen once. This specimen belongs to a study of PD-L1 blockade in urothelial cancer. Whole-study context: The study started patients on atezolizumab at some point between 2014 and 2016, giving 1,200 mg intravenously every 3 weeks.

Study conclusions and caveats: Pretreatment TCR clonality in blood under the median foretold superior survival.

Trimming took off 6 bases at V and 5 bases at J, with 4 bases between the two ends. Germline CDR1 is SGHVS and CDR2 is FNYEAQ. This CDR3 is 11 amino acids long. The sequenced sample was PBMCs, obtained around atezolizumab (anti-PD-L1) treatment. V and J are TRBV7-6 and TRBJ2-2; D not resolved. The receptor's source is a man aged 50-60 years with urothelial cancer. CDR3 residues: CASSRTGELFF. DNA for the CDR3: TGTGCCAGCAGTCGGACCGGGGAGCTGTTTTTT.